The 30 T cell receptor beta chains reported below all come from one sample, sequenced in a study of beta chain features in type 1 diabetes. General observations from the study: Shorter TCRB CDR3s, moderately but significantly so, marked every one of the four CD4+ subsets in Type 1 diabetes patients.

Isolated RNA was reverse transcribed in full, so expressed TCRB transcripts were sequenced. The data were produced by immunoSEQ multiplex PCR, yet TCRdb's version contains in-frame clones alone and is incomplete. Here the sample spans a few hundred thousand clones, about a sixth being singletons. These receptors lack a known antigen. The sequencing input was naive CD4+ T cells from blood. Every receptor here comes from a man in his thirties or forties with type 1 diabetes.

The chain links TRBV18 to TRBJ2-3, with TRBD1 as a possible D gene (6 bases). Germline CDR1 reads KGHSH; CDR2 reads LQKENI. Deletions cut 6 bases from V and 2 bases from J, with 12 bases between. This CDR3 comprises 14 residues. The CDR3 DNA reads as TGTGCCAGCTCGTTCACAGGGTTCACAGATACGCAGTATTTT. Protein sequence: CASSFTGFTDTQYF.

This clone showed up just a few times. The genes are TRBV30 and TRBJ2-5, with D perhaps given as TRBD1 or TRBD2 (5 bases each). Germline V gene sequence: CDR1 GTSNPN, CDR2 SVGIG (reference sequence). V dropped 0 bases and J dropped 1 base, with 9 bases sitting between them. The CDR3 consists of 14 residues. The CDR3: CAWSVKGTQETQYF. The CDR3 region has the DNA TGTGCCTGGAGTGTTAAGGGGACCCAAGAGACCCAGTACTTC.

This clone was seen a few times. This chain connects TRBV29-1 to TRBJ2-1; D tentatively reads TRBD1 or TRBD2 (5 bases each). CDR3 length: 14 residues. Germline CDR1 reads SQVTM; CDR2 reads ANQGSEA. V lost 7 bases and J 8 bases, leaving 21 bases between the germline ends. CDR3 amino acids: CSGKGTLGIDEQFF. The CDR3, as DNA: TGCAGCGGGAAGGGGACCCTGGGGATAGATGAGCAGTTCTTC.

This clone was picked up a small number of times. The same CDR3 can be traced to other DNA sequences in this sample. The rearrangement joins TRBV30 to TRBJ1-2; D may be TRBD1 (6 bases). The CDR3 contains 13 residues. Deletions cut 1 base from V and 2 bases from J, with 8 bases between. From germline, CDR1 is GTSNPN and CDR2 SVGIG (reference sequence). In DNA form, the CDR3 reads TGTGCCTGGAGTGATCAGGGGAACTATGGCTACACCTTC. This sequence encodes CAWSDQGNYGYTF.

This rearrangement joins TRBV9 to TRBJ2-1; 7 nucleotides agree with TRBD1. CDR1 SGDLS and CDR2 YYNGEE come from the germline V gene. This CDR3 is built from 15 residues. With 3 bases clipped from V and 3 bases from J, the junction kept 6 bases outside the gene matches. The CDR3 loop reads CASSAGTVLYNEQFF. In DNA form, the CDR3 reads TGTGCCAGCAGCGCTGGGACAGTTCTCTACAATGAGCAGTTCTTC.

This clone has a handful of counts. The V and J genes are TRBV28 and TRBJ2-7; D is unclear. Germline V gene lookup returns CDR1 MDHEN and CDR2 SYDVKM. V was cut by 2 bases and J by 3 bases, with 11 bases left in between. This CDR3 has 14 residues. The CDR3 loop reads CASSLVGINYEQYF. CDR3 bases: TGTGCCAGCAGTTTAGTGGGGATAAACTACGAGCAGTACTTC.

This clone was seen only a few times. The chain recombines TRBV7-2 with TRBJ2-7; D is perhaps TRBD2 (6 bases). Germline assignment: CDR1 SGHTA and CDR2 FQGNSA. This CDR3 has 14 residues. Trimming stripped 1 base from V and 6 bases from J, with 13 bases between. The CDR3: CASSLVSGVTEQYF. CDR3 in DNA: TGTGCCAGCAGCTTAGTATCGGGAGTGACCGAGCAGTACTTC.

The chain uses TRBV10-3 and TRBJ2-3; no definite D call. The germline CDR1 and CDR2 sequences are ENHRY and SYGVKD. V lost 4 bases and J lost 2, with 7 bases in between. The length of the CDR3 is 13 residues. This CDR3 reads CAISVEPTDTQYF. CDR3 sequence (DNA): TGTGCCATCAGTGTCGAGCCCACAGATACGCAGTATTTT.

This CDR3 is CASSPRGRQNTEAFF. DNA of the CDR3: TGTGCCAGCAGCCCCAGGGGCAGGCAGAACACTGAAGCTTTCTTT. This chain links TRBV7-3 with TRBJ1-1, with a tentative D call TRBD1 (6 bases). CDR1 is SGHTA, CDR2 FQGTGA, per germline. The CDR3 is 15 residues long. The ends were cut back, 5 bases at V and 1 base at J, with 14 bases in the middle.

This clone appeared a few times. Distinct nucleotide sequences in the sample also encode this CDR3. DNA of the CDR3: TGTGCCTGGAGTGTACGTAGCAATCAGCCCCAGCATTTT. Its protein product is CAWSVRSNQPQHF. The chain couples TRBV30 to TRBJ1-5; D gene uncertain. The germline CDR1 and CDR2 sequences are GTSNPN and SVGIG (reference sequence). This CDR3 has 13 residues. Trimming removed 0 bases from V and 0 bases from J, with 3 bases in between.

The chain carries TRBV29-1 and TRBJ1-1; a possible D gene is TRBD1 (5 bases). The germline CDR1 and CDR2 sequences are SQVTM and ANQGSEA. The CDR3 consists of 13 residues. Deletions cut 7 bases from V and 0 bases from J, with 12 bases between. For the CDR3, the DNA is TGCAGCGCAACGACAGCTATGAACACTGAAGCTTTCTTT. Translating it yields CSATTAMNTEAFF.

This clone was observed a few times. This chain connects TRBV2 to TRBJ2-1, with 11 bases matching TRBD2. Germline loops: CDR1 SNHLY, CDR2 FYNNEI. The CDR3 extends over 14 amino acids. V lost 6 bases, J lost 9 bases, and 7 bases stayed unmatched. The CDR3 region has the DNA TGTGCCAGCAGGACTAGCGGGACTATCGTTGAGCAGTTCTTC. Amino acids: CASRTSGTIVEQFF.

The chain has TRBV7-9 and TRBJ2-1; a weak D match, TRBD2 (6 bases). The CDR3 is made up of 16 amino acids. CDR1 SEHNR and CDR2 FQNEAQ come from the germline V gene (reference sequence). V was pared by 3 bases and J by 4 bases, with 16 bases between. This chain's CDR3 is CASSLAGRGVYNEQFF. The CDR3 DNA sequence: TGTGCCAGCAGCTTGGCCGGGAGAGGGGTATACAATGAGCAGTTCTTC.

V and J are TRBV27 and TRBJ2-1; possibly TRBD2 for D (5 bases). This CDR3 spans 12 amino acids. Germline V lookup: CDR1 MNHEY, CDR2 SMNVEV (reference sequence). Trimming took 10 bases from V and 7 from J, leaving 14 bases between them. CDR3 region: CATSVRGNEQFF. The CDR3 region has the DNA TGTGCCACCTCGGTGCGAGGGAATGAGCAGTTCTTC.

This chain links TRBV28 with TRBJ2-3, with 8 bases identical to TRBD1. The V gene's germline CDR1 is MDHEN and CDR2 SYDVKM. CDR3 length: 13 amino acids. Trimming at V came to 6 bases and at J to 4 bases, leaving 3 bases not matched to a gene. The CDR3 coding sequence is TGTGCCAGCAGCCGACAGGGGTCAGATACGCAGTATTTT. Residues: CASSRQGSDTQYF.

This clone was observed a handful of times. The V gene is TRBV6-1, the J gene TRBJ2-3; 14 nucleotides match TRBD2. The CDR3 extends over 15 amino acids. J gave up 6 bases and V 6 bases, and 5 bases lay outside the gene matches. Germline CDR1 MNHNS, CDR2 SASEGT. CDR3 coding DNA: TGTGCCAGCAGGCCGGGACTAGCGGGAGATGATACGCAGTATTTT. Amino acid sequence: CASRPGLAGDDTQYF.

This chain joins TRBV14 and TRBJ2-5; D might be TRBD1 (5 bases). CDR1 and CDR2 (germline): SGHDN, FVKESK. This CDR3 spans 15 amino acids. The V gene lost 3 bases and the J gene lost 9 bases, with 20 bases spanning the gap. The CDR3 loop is CASSQRGQRPVAQYF. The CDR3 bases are TGTGCCAGCAGCCAGCGAGGACAACGCCCCGTGGCCCAGTACTTC.

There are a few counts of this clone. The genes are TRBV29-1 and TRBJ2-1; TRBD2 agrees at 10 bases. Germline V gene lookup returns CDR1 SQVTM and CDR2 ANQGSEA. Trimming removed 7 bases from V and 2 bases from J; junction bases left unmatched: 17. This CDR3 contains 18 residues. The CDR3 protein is CSAPPGLAKEGPYNEQFF. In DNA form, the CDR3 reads TGCAGCGCACCTCCGGGACTAGCGAAAGAAGGGCCCTACAATGAGCAGTTCTTC.

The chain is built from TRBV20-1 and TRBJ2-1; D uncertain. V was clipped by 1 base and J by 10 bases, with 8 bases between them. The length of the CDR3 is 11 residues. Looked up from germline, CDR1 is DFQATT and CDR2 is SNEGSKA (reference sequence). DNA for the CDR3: TGCAGTGCTAGAGCCCCTAAAGAGCAGTTCTTC. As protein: CSARAPKEQFF.

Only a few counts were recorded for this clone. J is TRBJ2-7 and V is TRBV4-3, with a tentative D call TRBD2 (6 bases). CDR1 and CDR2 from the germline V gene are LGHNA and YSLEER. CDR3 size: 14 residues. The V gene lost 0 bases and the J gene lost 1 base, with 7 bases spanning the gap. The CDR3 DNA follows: TGCGCCAGCAGCCAAGAGGGACTTTCCTACGAGCAGTACTTC. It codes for CASSQEGLSYEQYF.

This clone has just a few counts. The CDR3 loop is CAWTGDPNTGELFF. CDR3 DNA: TGTGCCTGGACCGGAGATCCCAACACCGGGGAGCTGTTTTTT. The gene calls are TRBV30 and TRBJ2-2; no reliable D call. The CDR3 is 14 residues long. Trimming removed 4 bases at V and 2 bases at J, with 11 bases between. The V gene's germline CDR1 is GTSNPN and CDR2 SVGIG (reference sequence).

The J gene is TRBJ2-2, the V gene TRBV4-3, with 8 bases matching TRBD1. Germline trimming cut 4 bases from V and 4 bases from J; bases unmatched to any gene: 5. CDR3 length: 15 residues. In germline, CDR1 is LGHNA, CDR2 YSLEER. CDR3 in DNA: TGCGCCAGCAGCCCCGGGACAGGTGGCACCGGGGAGCTGTTTTTT. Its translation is CASSPGTGGTGELFF.

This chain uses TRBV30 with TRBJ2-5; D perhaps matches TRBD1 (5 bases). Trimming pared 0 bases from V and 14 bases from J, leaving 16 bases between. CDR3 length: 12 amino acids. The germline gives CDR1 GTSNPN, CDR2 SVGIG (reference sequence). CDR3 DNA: TGTGCCTGGAGTGTAGGACATGTCAAAGAATACTTC. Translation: CAWSVGHVKEYF.

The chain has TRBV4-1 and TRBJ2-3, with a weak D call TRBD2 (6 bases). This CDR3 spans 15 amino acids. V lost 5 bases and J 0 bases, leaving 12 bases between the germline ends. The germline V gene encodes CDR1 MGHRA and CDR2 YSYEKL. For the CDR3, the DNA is TGCGCCAGCAGCTACGGGGAGGCGAGCACAGATACGCAGTATTTT. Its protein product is CASSYGEASTDTQYF.

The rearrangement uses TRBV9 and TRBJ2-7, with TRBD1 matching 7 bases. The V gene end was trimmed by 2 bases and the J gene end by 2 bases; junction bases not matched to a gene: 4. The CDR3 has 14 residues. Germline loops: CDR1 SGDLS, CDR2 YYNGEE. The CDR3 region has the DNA TGTGCCAGCAGCGTGACGACAGGGACCTACGAGCAGTACTTC. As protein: CASSVTTGTYEQYF.

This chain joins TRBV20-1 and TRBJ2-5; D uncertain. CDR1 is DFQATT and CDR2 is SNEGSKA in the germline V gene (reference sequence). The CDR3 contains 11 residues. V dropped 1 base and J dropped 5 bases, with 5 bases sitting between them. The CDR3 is CSARVRETQYF. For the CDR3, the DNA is TGCAGTGCTAGAGTGAGGGAGACCCAGTACTTC.

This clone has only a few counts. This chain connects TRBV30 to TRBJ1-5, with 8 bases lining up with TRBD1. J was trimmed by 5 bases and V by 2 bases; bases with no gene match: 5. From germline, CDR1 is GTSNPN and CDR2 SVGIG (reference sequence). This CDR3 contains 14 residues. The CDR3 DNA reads TGTGCCTGGAGTAAAGGACAGGGAGATCAGCCCCAGCATTTT. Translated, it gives CAWSKGQGDQPQHF. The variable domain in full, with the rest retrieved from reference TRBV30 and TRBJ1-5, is SQTIHQWPATLVQPVGSPLSLECTVEGTSNPNLYWYRQAAGRGLQLLFYSVGIGQISSEVPQNLSASRPQDRQFILSSKKLLLSDSGFYLCAWSKGQGDQPQHFGDGTRLSIL.

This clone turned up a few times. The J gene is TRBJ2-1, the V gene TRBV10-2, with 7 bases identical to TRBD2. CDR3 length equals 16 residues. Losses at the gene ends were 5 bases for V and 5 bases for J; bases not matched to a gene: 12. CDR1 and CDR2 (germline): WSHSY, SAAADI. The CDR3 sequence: CASSLIRGSSNNEQFF. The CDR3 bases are TGCGCCAGCAGTTTGATCCGCGGGAGTTCGAACAATGAGCAGTTCTTC.

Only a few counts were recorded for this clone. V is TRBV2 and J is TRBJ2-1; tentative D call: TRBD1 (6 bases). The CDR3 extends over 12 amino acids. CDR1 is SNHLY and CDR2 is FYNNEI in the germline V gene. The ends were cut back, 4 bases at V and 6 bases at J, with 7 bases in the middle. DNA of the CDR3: TGTGCCAGCAGTGGAGGGGGCAATGAGCAGTTCTTC. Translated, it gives CASSGGGNEQFF.

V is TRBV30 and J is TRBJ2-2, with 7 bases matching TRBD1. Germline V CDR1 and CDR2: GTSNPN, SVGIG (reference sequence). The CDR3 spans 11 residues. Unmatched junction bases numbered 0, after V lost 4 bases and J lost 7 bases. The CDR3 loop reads CAWTGGGELFF. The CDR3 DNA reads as TGTGCCTGGACAGGGGGCGGGGAGCTGTTTTTT. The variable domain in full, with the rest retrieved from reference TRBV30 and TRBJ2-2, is SQTIHQWPATLVQPVGSPLSLECTVEGTSNPNLYWYRQAAGRGLQLLFYSVGIGQISSEVPQNLSASRPQDRQFILSSKKLLLSDSGFYLCAWTGGGELFFGEGSRLTVL.